This TCR beta chain was recorded in a study of identifying expanded T cells in peripheral blood. On this clone: Antigen: not known.

Collection occurred without any documented infections or immune events in donors. Points from the study as a whole: Across healthy donors, higher total template counts meant significantly greater approximately two-week count variance. Technical replicates showed about 1.2 changed clones; approximately two weeks 15 to 20; four weeks 19.

Here immunoSEQ multiplex PCR was the method, and the copy in TCRdb shows in-frame clones only, minus some. The sample gives about 91,000 clones, 88% of which show up once; about 4% is in the top ten. Germline V gene lookup returns CDR1 MNHEY and CDR2 SVGAGI. The V gene end was trimmed by 0 bases and the J gene end by 2 bases; junction bases not matched to a gene: 2. The CDR3 spans 15 residues. The source material was blood. The TCR comes from a person aged 18-69 years in good health. The genes are TRBV6-5 and TRBJ2-7; TRBD1 agrees at 9 bases. CDR3 region: CASSYSGTGTYEQYF. DNA for the CDR3: TGTGCCAGCAGTTACTCGGGGACAGGGACCTACGAGCAGTACTTC.